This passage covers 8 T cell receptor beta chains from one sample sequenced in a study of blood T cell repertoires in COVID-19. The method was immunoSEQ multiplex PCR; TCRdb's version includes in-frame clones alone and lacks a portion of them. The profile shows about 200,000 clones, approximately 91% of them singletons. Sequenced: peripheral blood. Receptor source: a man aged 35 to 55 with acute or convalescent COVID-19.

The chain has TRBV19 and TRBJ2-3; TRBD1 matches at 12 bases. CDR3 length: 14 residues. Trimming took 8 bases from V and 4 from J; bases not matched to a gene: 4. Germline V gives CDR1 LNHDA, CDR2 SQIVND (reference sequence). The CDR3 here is CASRDRGQADTQYF. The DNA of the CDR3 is TGTGCCAGTCGGGACAGGGGGCAGGCAGATACGCAGTATTTT.

The CDR3 bases are TGTGCCAGCAGCTCCGGGACACAGAGCTCCTATAATTCACCCCTCCACTTT. The encoded protein is CASSSGTQSSYNSPLHF. This sequence joins TRBV5-5 and TRBJ1-6, with TRBD1 as a possible D gene (6 bases). CDR1 and CDR2 (germline): SGHKS, YYEKEE (reference sequence). Trimming shortened V by 3 bases and J by 0 bases, and 13 bases separated the two germline ends. This CDR3 has 17 amino acids.

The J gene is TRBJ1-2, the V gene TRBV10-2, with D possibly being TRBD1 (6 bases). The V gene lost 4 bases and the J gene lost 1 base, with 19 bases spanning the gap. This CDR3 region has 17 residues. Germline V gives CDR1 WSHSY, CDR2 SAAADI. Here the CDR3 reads CASSGYTPGQRNYGYTF. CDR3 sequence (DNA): TGCGCCAGCAGTGGATATACCCCGGGACAACGTAACTATGGCTACACCTTC.

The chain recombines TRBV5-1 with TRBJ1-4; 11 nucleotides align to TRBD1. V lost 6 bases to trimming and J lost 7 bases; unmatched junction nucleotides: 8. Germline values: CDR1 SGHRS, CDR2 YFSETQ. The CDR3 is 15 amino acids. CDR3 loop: CASTGAGTGGEKLFF. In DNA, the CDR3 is TGCGCCAGCACCGGCGCGGGGACAGGGGGTGAAAAACTGTTTTTT. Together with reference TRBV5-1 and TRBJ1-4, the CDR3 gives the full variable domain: KAGVTQTPRYLIKTRGQQVTLSCSPISGHRSVSWYQQTPGQGLQFLFEYFSETQRNKGNFPGRFSGRQFSNSRSEMNVSTLELGDSALYLCASTGAGTGGEKLFFGSGTQLSVL.

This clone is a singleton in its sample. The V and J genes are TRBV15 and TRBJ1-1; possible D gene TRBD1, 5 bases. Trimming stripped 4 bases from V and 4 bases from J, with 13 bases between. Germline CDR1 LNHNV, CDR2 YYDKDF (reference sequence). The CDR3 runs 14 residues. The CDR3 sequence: CATSIRGSGTEAFF. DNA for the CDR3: TGTGCCACCAGCATTCGGGGGTCCGGCACTGAAGCTTTCTTT.

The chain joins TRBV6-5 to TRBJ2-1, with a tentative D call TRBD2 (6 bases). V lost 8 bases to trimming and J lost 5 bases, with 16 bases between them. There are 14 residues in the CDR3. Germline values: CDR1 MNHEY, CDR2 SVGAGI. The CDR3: CASAGRGWDNEQFF. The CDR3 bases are TGTGCCAGCGCGGGAAGGGGATGGGACAATGAGCAGTTCTTC.

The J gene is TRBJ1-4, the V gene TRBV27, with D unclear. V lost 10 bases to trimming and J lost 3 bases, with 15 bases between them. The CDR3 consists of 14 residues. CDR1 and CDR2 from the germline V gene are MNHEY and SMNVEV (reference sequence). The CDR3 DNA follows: TGTGCCACCCGTTCGACAACCCCTAATGAAAAACTGTTTTTT. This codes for CATRSTTPNEKLFF.

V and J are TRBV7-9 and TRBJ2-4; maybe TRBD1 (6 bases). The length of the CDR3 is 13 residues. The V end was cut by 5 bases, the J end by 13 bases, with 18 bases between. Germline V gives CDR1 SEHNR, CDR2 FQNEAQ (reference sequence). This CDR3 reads CASSLGQPVTQYF. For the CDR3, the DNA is TGTGCCAGCAGCCTCGGACAGCCGGTGACACAGTACTTC. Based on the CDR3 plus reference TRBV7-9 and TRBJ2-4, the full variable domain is DTGVSQNPRHKITKRGQNVTFRCDPISEHNRLYWYRQTLGQGPEFLTYFQNEAQLEKSRLLSDRFSAERPKGSFSTLEIQRTEQGDSAMYLCASSLGQPVTQYFGAGTRLSVL.